The sample holds many counts of the clone carrying this T cell receptor (beta chain). The investigators amplified TCR beta CDR3 regions from RNA transcripts. The study used the HTBI primer set for a first-round RT-PCR of the TCR CDR3. TCRdb analysed the multiplex PCR reads with MiXCR anew, one entry per CDR3 protein. Here the sample spans a few hundred thousand distinct CDR3 sequences, 16% being singletons. The record originates from a study of T cells in Graves' hyperthyroidism and ophthalmopathy. The V gene end was trimmed by 4 bases and the J gene end by 3 bases; junction bases not matched to a gene: 8. This CDR3 contains 15 residues. The germline gives CDR1 MDHEN, CDR2 SYDVKM.

This TCR was sampled from a woman aged 40-49 years with Graves' ophthalmopathy. The chain links TRBV28 to TRBJ2-5; 7 bases match TRBD2. The sequenced sample was blood. CDR3 residues: CASSSAGGGEETQYF. CDR3 sequence (DNA): TGTGCCAGCAGTTCCGCGGGTGGGGGGGAAGAGACCCAGTACTTC.